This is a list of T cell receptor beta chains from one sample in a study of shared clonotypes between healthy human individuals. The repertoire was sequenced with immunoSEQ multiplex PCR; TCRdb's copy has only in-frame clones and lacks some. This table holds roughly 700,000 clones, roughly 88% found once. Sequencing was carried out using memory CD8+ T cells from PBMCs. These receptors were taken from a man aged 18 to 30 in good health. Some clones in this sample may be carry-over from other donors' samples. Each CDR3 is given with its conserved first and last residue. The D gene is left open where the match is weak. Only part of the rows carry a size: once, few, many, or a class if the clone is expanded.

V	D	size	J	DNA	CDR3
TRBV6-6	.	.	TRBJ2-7	TGTGCCAGCAGTTACTCGCGAGGGAAGGCCTACGAGCAGTACTTC	CASSYSRGKAYEQYF
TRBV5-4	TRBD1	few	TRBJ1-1	TGTGCCAGCAGCTCAGGGGGCACTGAAGCTTTCTTT	CASSSGGTEAFF
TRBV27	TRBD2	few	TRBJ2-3	TGTGCCAGCAGTTTGGGATGGGGACTAGCGGGAGGGCCGGGCACAGATACGCAGTATTTT	CASSLGWGLAGGPGTDTQYF
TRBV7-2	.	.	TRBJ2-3	TGTGCCAGCAGCTTCTTCGGGGGAGCCGCAGATACGCAGTATTTT	CASSFFGGAADTQYF
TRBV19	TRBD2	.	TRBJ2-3	TGTGCCAGCCAATTACTAGCGGGGACCACAGATACGCAGTATTTT	CASQLLAGTTDTQYF
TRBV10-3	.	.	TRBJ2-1	TGTGCCACTTTTTACAATGAGCAGTTCTTC	CATFYNEQFF
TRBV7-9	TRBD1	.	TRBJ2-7	TGTGCCAGCAGTCGACCCGGGACAGGCATCTACGAGCAGTACTTC	CASSRPGTGIYEQYF
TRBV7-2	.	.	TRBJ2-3	TGTGCCAGCAGCCAACCCTTTGGGCGGCCCACAGATACGCAGTATTTT	CASSQPFGRPTDTQYF
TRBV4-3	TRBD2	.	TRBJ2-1	TGCGCCAGCAGCCAAGGGGCTAGCGGGAGCTCCTACAATGAGCAGTTCTTC	CASSQGASGSSYNEQFF
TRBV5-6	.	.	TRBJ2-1	TGTGCCAGCAGCTTGCAAGGTAATGAGCAGTTCTTC	CASSLQGNEQFF
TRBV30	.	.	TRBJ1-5	TGTGCCTGGAGTGTCGGGGCAGTATTCCATCAGCCCCAGCATTTT	CAWSVGAVFHQPQHF
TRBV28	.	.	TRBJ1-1	TGTGCCAGCAGCTTATCGGGCACTGAAGCTTTCTTT	CASSLSGTEAFF
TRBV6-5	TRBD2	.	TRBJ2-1	TGTGCCAGCAGACCCGGGACTAGCGGGAGAGTTGAGCAGTTCTTC	CASRPGTSGRVEQFF
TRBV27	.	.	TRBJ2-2	TGTGCCAGCAGTCCTTCTGGGAGCGGGGAGCTGTTTTTT	CASSPSGSGELFF
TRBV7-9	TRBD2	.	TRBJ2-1	TGTGCCAGCAGCTTAGGTTCCCCCGGGAGGAATGAGCAGTTCTTC	CASSLGSPGRNEQFF
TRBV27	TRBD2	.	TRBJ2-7	TGTGCCAGCAGTCCGGGACTACCATGGCAGTACTTC	CASSPGLPWQYF
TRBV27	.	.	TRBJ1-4	TGTGCCAGCAGTACTTTTGGGGGGGATGAAAAACTGTTTTTT	CASSTFGGDEKLFF
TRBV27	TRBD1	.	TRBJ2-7	TGTGCCAGCAGTTTATTACCGGGACAGGATATATCCTACGAGCAGTACTTC	CASSLLPGQDISYEQYF
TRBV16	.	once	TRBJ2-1	TGTGCCAGCAGCCAATCGGATTCATGGGTTAAGCAGTTCTTC	CASSQSDSWVKQFF
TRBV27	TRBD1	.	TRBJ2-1	TGTGCCAGCAGTTTATCGGAGGTAGGGGACAGTCCCAATGAGCAGTTCTTC	CASSLSEVGDSPNEQFF
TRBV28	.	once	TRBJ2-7	TGTGCCAGCAGTTTAGTCGGGGGAGACCCCTACGAGCAGTACTTC	CASSLVGGDPYEQYF
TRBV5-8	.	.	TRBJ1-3	TGTGCCAGCAGCCCGGACAGCCTCGTCGGTGGAAACACCATATATTTT	CASSPDSLVGGNTIYF
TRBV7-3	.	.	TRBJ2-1	TGTGCCAGCAGCTTATCGACTGAATTTGGGGGGACTCGGAATGAGCAGTTCTTC	CASSLSTEFGGTRNEQFF
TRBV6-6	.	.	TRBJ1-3	TGTGCCAGCAGTTACTCTTGGCCGGGAAACACCATATATTTT	CASSYSWPGNTIYF
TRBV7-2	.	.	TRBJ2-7	TGTGCCAGCAGCGTGACTTCCGGGACCGCCTACGAGCAGTACTTC	CASSVTSGTAYEQYF